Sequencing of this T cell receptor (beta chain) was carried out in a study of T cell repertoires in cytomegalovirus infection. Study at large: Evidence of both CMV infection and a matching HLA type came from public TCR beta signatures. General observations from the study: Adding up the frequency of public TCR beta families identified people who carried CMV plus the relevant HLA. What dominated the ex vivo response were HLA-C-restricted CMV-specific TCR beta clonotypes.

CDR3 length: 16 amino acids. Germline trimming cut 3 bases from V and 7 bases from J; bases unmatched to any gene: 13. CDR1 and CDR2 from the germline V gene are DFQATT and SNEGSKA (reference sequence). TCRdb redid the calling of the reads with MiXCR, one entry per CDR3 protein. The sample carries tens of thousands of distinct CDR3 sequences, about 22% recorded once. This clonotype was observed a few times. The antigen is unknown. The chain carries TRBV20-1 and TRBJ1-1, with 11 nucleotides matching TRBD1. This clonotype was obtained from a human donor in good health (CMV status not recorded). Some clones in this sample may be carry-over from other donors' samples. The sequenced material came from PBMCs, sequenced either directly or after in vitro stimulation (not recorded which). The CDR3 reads CSASFPDRGQVGEAFF. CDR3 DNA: TGCAGTGCTAGCTTCCCGGACAGGGGGCAAGTGGGTGAAGCTTTCTTT.